Each of the 10 T cell receptor beta chains below was sequenced from the same sample in a study of cytomegalovirus exposure and HLA in healthy donors. Libraries were prepared by immunoSEQ multiplex PCR; TCRdb keeps only in-frame clonotypes and omits some of them. Here the sample spans about 64,000 clones, roughly 96% being singletons. The sample was PBMCs. Receptor source: a woman aged 18 to 35 in good health and CMV-seropositive.

This clone was detected once. The chain employs TRBV19 and TRBJ1-1; perhaps TRBD1 as D (6 bases). Trimming removed 5 bases at V and 8 bases at J, with 12 bases between. The CDR3 contains 12 residues. The V gene's germline CDR1 is LNHDA and CDR2 SQIVND (reference sequence). The CDR3 here is CASSLTGTEAFF. The CDR3 DNA follows: TGTGCCAGTAGTTTAACAGGGACGGAAGCTTTCTTT.

The chain couples TRBV4-1 to TRBJ2-7, with TRBD1 matching over 7 bases. The germline V gene encodes CDR1 MGHRA and CDR2 YSYEKL. The V segment lost 6 bases and the J segment 3 bases; nucleotides outside the gene matches: 5. The CDR3 runs to 13 residues. CDR3 DNA: TGCGCCAGCAGTAGAGGGGGCGACTACGAGCAGTACTTC. This gives the protein CASSRGGDYEQYF.

The CDR3: CASSQVMQAETQYF. Written as DNA, the CDR3 is TGCGCCAGCAGCCAAGTGATGCAGGCGGAGACCCAGTACTTC. The chain is built from TRBV4-1 and TRBJ2-5; D is unclear. CDR1 and CDR2 from the germline V gene are MGHRA and YSYEKL. This CDR3 is built from 14 residues. Trimming took 1 base from V and 5 from J, leaving 11 bases between them.

In this sample, this clone turned up once. V usage is TRBV28 and J usage is TRBJ1-2; possible D gene TRBD1, 6 bases. Between the trimmed V and J ends, which lost 3 bases and 8 bases, there was a span of 16 bases. CDR1 MDHEN and CDR2 SYDVKM come from the germline V gene. The CDR3 consists of 14 residues. The CDR3 nucleotides read TGTGCCAGCAGTTTGGCCCTCGGGGGGACAGGCTACACCTTC. This encodes CASSLALGGTGYTF.

The chain couples TRBV7-2 to TRBJ2-7; weak D call: TRBD1 (6 bases). Looked up from germline, CDR1 is SGHTA and CDR2 is FQGNSA. This CDR3 has 14 amino acids. The V and J ends lost 1 base and 7 bases respectively, with 14 bases between them. CDR3 loop: CASSLGTVLGEQYF. Here the CDR3 DNA reads TGTGCCAGCAGCTTAGGGACAGTCCTGGGGGAGCAGTACTTC. The full variable domain, its missing parts supplied by reference TRBV7-2 and TRBJ2-7, is GAGVSQSPSNKVTEKGKDVELRCDPISGHTALYWYRQSLGQGLEFLIYFQGNSAPDKSGLPSDRFSAERTGGSVSTLTIQRTQQEDSAVYLCASSLGTVLGEQYFGPGTRLTVT.

The chain couples TRBV5-6 to TRBJ2-1; D perhaps matches TRBD1 (6 bases). CDR1 is SGHDT, CDR2 YYEEEE, per germline. The V gene lost 3 bases and the J gene lost 2 bases, with 15 bases spanning the gap. There are 16 residues in the CDR3. The CDR3 nucleotides are TGTGCCAGCAGCTCCCACCTCGACAGGCCCTACAATGAGCAGTTCTTC. Translation: CASSSHLDRPYNEQFF.

The genes are TRBV6-4 and TRBJ2-2; no clear D. The ends were cut back, 0 bases at V and 6 bases at J, with 8 bases in the middle. Germline V gene lookup returns CDR1 MRHNA and CDR2 SNTAGT. The CDR3 loop spans 14 amino acids. As DNA, the CDR3 is TGTGCCAGCAGTGACTCCCCGGGTTCCGGGGAGCTGTTTTTT. It codes for CASSDSPGSGELFF.

The V gene is TRBV4-3, the J gene TRBJ1-1; possibly TRBD1 for D (5 bases). The V end lost 0 bases, the J end lost 4 bases, and 9 bases lay between the germline ends. The length of the CDR3 is 14 residues. Germline CDR1 reads LGHNA; CDR2 reads YSLEER. The CDR3 sequence is CASSQEVGGTEAFF. DNA for the CDR3: TGCGCCAGCAGCCAAGAAGTCGGGGGCACTGAAGCTTTCTTT.

The gene calls are TRBV11-2 and TRBJ2-5; 7 nucleotides agree with TRBD1. J gave up 5 bases and V 1 base, and 10 bases lay outside the gene matches. The CDR3 is 16 residues long. Germline V lookup: CDR1 SGHAT, CDR2 FQNNGV. CDR3 region: CASSLGTGRPGETQYF. The CDR3 region has the DNA TGTGCCAGCAGCTTAGGGACAGGTCGCCCGGGGGAGACCCAGTACTTC.

Written as DNA, the CDR3 is TGTGCCAGCAGTTCACCGAGCCAGGGACTCTACGCCTACGAGCAGTACTTC. It codes for CASSSPSQGLYAYEQYF. The genes are TRBV28 and TRBJ2-7; D perhaps matches TRBD2 (6 bases). CDR3 length: 17 residues. V lost 4 bases and J 2 bases, leaving 21 bases between the germline ends. CDR1 is MDHEN and CDR2 is SYDVKM in the germline V gene.